This TCR beta chain emerged from a study of blood T cells in healthy people across ages. The study's findings and limits: Older individuals had lower TCR beta diversity per million T cells (the decline was roughly linear).

As to this clonotype: Its antigen remains unidentified.

Peripheral blood samples of roughly 9.8 milliliters were drawn from each donor. A sample-barcoded 5' primer and a J-beta primer mix were used in a second PCR of roughly 7 to 11 cycles. The authors tagged each cDNA molecule using a template-switch adaptor with 12 random nucleotides. TCRdb reprocessed the 5' RACE reads via MiXCR and lists one record per CDR3 protein. This table holds a few hundred thousand distinct CDR3 sequences, 25% to 30% found once. The sequenced sample consisted of blood. The sequence was obtained from a woman between 65 and 79 years old in good health.

The CDR3 coding sequence is TGTGCCAGCAGCTTACAGGGGATGGGAGAAAAACTGTTTTTT. Translation gives CASSLQGMGEKLFF. This rearrangement joins TRBV7-9 to TRBJ1-4; D might be TRBD1 (6 bases). This CDR3 contains 14 residues. Germline CDR1 is SEHNR and CDR2 is FQNEAQ (reference sequence). V gave up 2 bases and J gave up 8 bases, with 12 bases separating them.